This T cell receptor beta chain was identified during a study of blood T cell repertoires in COVID-19. At the level of the study: There were acute and convalescent COVID-19 samples, and they came from the United States, Italy and Spain. Sample material is recorded as cDNA or gDNA derived from T cells, B-cell-depleted T cells, or PBMCs.

V shed 11 bases and J shed 0 bases, with 13 bases lying between them. In germline, CDR1 is LNHDA, CDR2 SQIVND (reference sequence). The CDR3 consists of 14 residues. In the study's own analysis: Reference gene primer amplification gave nucleated cell count estimates. Profiling relied on immunoSEQ multiplex PCR, and the TCRdb table lists in-frame clones only, not all of them. V, J and clone size derive from that table, while D and trimming were established from the DNA sequence. The table records over 75,000 clones, 80% of them present only once. This receptor was taken from a human donor in a cohort sampled during active COVID-19. The rearrangement links TRBV19 to TRBJ2-2; TRBD1 might be the D (5 bases). The sample comprised peripheral blood. The CDR3 DNA follows: TGTGCCCTAGGGGCTCAGCCGAACACCGGGGAGCTGTTTTTT. This encodes CALGAQPNTGELFF.